This T cell receptor beta chain was documented in a study of T cell repertoires in cytomegalovirus infection. Turning to the study itself: CMV infection plus the matching HLA type was flagged by public TCR beta signatures. General study results and limits: Cumulative frequency of public TCR beta families picked out carriers of CMV plus the relevant HLA. The ex vivo response showed dominance by HLA-C-restricted CMV-specific TCR beta clonotypes.

Details on this clonotype: Its specificity is not known.

Germline V gene lookup returns CDR1 LGHDT and CDR2 YNNKEL (reference sequence). CDR3 length: 16 amino acids. V was clipped by 6 bases and J by 4 bases; unmatched bases: 9. TCRdb re-called the reads with MiXCR, one entry per CDR3 protein. This table has fewer than 350,000 distinct CDR3 sequences, roughly 15% appearing once. The chain recombines TRBV3-1 with TRBJ2-1, with 10 nucleotides matching TRBD2. The receptor was derived from a human donor in good health (CMV status not recorded). Some clones in this sample may be carry-over from other donors' samples. The source material was PBMCs. The chain's CDR3 is CASRQGSGGSYNEQFF. The CDR3 DNA sequence: TGTGCCAGCAGACAGGGTAGCGGGGGGTCGTACAATGAGCAGTTCTTC.